The sequence of this T cell receptor (beta chain) was determined in a study of Tregs in tolerant kidney transplant recipients. Germline V gives CDR1 SEHNR, CDR2 FQNEAQ (reference sequence). This CDR3 spans 13 amino acids. Trimming shortened V by 4 bases and J by 2 bases, and 5 bases separated the two germline ends. To note about this clone: Its antigen is unknown. The read ends 3 residues early relative to the CDR3; the germline J gene fills the gap.

The nonmyeloablative bone marrow transplants came from related graft donors, with transient mixed chimerism. Overall study findings and caveats: For some patients, primers changed over time, blocking nucleotide-level comparison. Findings come from small patient numbers and require larger validation. This study did not directly address biological reproducibility. The most relevant donor-specific Treg TCRbeta repertoire apparently came from expansion with activated donor B cells.

Produced via immunoSEQ multiplex PCR; TCRdb's table is partial and in-frame only. Its listing shows tens of thousands of clones. Sequenced here: CD4+ T cells from blood (PBMCs), sampled 24 months after the transplant. This receptor was taken from a human patient who received a combined kidney and bone marrow transplant. A subset of T cells may come from the graft donor. The chain links TRBV7-9 to TRBJ2-2; D not resolved. The chain's CDR3 is CASSSLNTGELFF. The part of the CDR3 DNA that was read is TGTGCCAGCAGCTCACTCAACACCGGGGAG.